The present entry profiles one T cell receptor (beta chain) with its context. The data originate from a study of Graves' ophthalmopathy and Graves' hyperthyroidism. Germline V lookup: CDR1 SGDLS, CDR2 YYNGEE. V was trimmed by 3 bases and J by 7 bases, leaving 10 bases between them. The CDR3 runs 12 residues. RNA transcripts were the template, and TCR beta CDR3 regions were amplified from them. First-round RT-PCR relied on HTBI primers, and a second-round multiplex PCR came next. TCRdb used MiXCR to reprocess the multiplex PCR reads, holding one entry per CDR3 protein. This table has around 51,000 distinct CDR3 sequences, around 48% appearing once.

The TCR originated in an adult man with Graves' ophthalmopathy. J is TRBJ1-1 and V is TRBV9, with D maybe TRBD1 (5 bases). The sequenced sample was peripheral blood. The CDR3: CASSEGTCEAFF. CDR3 bases: TGTGCCAGCAGCGAGGGGACGTGTGAAGCTTTCTTT.